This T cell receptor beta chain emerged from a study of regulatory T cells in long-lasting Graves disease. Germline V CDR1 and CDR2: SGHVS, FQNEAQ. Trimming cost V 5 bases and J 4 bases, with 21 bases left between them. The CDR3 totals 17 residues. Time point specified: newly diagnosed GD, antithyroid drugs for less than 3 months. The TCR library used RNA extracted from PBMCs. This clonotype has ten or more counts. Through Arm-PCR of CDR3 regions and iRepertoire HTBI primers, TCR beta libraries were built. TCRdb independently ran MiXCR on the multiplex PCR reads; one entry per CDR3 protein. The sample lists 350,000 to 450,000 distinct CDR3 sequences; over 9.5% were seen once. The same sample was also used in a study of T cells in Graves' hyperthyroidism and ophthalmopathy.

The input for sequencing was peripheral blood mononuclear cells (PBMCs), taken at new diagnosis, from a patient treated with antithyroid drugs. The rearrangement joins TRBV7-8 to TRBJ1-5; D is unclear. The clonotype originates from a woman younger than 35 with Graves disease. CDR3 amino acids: CASSPSYNRIPNQPQHF. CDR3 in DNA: TGTGCCAGCAGCCCTAGTTATAACAGAATTCCTAATCAGCCCCAGCATTTT.